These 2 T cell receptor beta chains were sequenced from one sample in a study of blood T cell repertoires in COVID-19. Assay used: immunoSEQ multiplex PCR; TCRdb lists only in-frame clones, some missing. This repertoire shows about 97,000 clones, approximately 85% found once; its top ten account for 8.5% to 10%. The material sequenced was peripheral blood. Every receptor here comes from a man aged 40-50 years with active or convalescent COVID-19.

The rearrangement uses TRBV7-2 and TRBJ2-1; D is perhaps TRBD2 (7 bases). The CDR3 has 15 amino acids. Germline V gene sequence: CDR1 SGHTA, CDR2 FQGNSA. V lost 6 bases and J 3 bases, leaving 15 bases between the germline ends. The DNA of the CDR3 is TGTGCCAGCAGGTGGGCGGGGGCTAACTACAATGAGCAGTTCTTC. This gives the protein CASRWAGANYNEQFF.

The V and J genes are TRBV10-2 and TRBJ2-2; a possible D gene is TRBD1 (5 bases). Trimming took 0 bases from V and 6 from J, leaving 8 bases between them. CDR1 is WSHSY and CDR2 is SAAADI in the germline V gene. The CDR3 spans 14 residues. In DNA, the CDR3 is TGCGCCAGCAGTGAGTCCGCGACAGCCGGGGAGCTGTTTTTT. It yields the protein CASSESATAGELFF.